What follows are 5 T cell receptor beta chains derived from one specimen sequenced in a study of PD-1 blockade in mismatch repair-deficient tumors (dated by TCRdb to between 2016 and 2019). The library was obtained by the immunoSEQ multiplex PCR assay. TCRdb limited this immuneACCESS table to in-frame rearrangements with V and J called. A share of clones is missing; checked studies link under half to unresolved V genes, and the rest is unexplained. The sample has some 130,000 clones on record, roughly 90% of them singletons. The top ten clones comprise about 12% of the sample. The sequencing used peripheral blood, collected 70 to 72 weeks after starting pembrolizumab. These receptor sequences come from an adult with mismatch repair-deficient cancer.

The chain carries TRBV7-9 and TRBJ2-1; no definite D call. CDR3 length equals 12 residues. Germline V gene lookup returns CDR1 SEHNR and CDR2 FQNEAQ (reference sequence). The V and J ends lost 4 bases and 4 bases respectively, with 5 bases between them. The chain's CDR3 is CASSSQYNEQFF. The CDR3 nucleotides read TGTGCCAGCAGCTCACAGTACAATGAGCAGTTCTTC.

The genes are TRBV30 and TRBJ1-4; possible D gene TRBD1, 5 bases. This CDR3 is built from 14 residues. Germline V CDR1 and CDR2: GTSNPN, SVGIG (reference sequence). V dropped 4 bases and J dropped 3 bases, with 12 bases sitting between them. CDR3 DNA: TGTGCCTGGACTGCGGGAGGGGCTAATGAAAAACTGTTTTTT. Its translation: CAWTAGGANEKLFF. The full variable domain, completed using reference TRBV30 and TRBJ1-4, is SQTIHQWPATLVQPVGSPLSLECTVEGTSNPNLYWYRQAAGRGLQLLFYSVGIGQISSEVPQNLSASRPQDRQFILSSKKLLLSDSGFYLCAWTAGGANEKLFFGSGTQLSVL.

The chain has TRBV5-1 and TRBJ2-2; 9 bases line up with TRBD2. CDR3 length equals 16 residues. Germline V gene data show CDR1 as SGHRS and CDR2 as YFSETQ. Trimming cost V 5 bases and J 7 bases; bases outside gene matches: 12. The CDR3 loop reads CASSFNSGSGNGELFF. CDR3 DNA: TGCGCCAGCAGTTTTAATAGCGGGAGTGGTAACGGGGAGCTGTTTTTT.

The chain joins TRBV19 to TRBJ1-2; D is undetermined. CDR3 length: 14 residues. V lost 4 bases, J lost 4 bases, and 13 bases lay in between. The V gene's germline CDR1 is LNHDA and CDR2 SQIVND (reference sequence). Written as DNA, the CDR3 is TGTGCCAGTAGTACCCCGGGGAGCATCTATGGCTACACCTTC. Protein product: CASSTPGSIYGYTF.

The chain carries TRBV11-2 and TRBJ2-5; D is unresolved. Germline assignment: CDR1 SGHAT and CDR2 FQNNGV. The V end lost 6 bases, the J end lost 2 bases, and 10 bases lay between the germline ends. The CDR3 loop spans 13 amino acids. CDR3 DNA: TGTGCCAGCAGATTCCCTGGGCAAGAGACCCAGTACTTC. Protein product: CASRFPGQETQYF.